In this sample, the clone carrying this T cell receptor (beta chain) turned up many times. Its antigen is unknown. The sample is drawn from a study of identical twins. Whole-study results and caveats: Donors were not followed over many years; analysis was cross-sectional. Beta out-of-frame twin sharing showed a weaker excess. Compared with unrelated sharing, twin-shared out-of-frame alpha sequences had more low-probability sequences.

A universal primer site was incorporated via template switching, and the cDNA contained unique molecular identifiers. In TCRdb, the 5' RACE reads were re-called with MiXCR into one record per CDR3 protein. In the table there are 500,000 or so distinct CDR3 sequences, roughly an eighth of which are singletons. The germline V gene has CDR1 MNHEY and CDR2 SVGAGI. The V and J ends lost 4 bases and 2 bases respectively, with 9 bases between them. This CDR3 region has 13 residues. This sample also belongs to another study, concerning yellow fever vaccine responses in identical twins.

V usage is TRBV6-5 and J usage is TRBJ2-7, with D hard to call. Specimen: CD4+ T cells sorted from blood. The receptor comes from a woman under 30 in good health. CDR3 sequence: CASSSLSPYEQYF. In DNA form, the CDR3 reads TGTGCCAGCAGTTCCCTCTCCCCCTACGAGCAGTACTTC.